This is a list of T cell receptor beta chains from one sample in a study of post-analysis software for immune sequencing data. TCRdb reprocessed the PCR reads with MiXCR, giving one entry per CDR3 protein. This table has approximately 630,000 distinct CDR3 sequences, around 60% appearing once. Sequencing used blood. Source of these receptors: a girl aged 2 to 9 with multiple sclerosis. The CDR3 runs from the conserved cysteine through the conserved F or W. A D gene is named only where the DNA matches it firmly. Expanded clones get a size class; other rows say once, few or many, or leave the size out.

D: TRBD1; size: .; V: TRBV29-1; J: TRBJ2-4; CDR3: CSVEDWTGGAKNIQYF; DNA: TGCAGCGTTGAAGACTGGACAGGGGGAGCCAAAAACATTCAGTACTTC
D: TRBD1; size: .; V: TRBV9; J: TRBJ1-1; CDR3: CASSPRGLGNTEAFF; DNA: TGTGCCAGCAGCCCGAGGGGGCTGGGGAACACTGAAGCTTTCTTT
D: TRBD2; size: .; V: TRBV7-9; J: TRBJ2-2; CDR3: CASSSPGLAGIGELFF; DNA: TGTGCCAGCAGCTCGCCGGGACTAGCGGGAATCGGGGAGCTGTTTTTT
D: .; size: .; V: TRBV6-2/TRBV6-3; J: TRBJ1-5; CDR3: CASSYFPSRVSPSRRSNQPQHF; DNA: TGCGCCAGCAGTTATTTTCCCTCGCGGGTCAGCCCGTCTCGTCGAAGCAATCAGCCCCAGCATTTT
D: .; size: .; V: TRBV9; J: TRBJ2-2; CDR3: CASSVHVSNTGELFF; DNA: TGTGCCAGCAGCGTACATGTTTCGAACACCGGGGAGCTGTTTTTT
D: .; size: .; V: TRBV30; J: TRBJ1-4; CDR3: CAWSKDQRAATNEKLFF; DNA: TGTGCCTGGAGTAAAGACCAAAGAGCTGCAACTAATGAAAAACTGTTTTTT
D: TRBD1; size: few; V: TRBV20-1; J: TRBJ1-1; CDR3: CSAPGQGAGTEAFF; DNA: TGCAGTGCCCCGGGACAGGGGGCTGGCACTGAAGCTTTCTTT
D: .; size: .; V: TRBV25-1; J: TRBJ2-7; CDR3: CASSGRDSPTYEQYF; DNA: TGTGCCAGCAGTGGGAGGGACAGCCCAACCTACGAGCAGTACTTC
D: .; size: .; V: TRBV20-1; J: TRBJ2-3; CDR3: CSARGELGPTDTQYF; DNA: TGCAGTGCTAGAGGGGAATTAGGACCCACAGATACGCAGTATTTT
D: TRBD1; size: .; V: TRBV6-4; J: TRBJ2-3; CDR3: CASSDSRTGADTQYF; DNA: TGTGCCAGCAGTGACTCGAGGACAGGGGCAGATACGCAGTATTTT
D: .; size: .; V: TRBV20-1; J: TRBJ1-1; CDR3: CSANGQLNTEAFF; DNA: TGCAGTGCTAACGGACAGTTAAACACTGAAGCTTTCTTT
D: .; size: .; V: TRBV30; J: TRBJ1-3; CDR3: CAWSGQVGNTIYF; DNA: TGTGCCTGGAGTGGGCAGGTCGGAAACACCATATATTTT
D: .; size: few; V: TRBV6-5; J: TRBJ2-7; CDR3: CASRVDVPYEQYF; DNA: TGTGCCAGCAGGGTCGATGTACCCTACGAGCAGTACTTC
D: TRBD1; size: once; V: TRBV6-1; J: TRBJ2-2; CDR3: CASSPGTGDSGELFF; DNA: TGTGCCAGCAGCCCCGGGACAGGGGATAGCGGGGAGCTGTTTTTT
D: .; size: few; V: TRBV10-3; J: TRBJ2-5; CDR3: CAISESRGRETQYF; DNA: TGTGCCATCAGTGAGTCGCGGGGGCGAGAGACCCAGTACTTC
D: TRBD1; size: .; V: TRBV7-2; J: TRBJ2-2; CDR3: CASSGRTGGYGGELFF; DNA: TGTGCCAGCAGCGGAAGGACAGGGGGGTACGGCGGGGAGCTGTTTTTT
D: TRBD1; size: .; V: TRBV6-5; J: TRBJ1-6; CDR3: CASSTDRAYSPLHF; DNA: TGTGCCAGCAGCACTGACAGGGCCTATTCACCCCTCCACTTT
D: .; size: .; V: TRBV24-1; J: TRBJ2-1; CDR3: CATQGGYNEQFF; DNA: TGTGCCACCCAGGGGGGGTACAATGAGCAGTTCTTC
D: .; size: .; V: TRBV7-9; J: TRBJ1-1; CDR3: CASSLASGKPEAFF; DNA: TGTGCCAGCAGCTTAGCGTCTGGAAAGCCTGAAGCTTTCTTT
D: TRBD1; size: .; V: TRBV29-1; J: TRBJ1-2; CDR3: CSVVTGEGGGYTF; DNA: TGCAGCGTGGTGACAGGGGAGGGCGGAGGCTACACCTTC
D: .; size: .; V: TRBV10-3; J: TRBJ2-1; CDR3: CAISEQRSNEQFF; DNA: TGTGCCATCAGTGAGCAGAGGAGTAATGAGCAGTTCTTC
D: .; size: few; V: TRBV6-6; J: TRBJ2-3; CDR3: CASRGPFTDTQYF; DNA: TGTGCCAGCAGGGGACCTTTTACGGATACGCAGTATTTT
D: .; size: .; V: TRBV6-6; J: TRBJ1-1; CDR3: CASTGVQNTEAFF; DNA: TGTGCCAGCACAGGGGTCCAGAACACTGAAGCTTTCTTT
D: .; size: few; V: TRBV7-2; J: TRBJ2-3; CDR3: CASSSFRSDTQYF; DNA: TGTGCCAGCAGCTCTTTCCGATCGGATACGCAGTATTTT
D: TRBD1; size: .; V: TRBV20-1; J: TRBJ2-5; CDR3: CSAMGQLQETQYF; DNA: TGCAGTGCTATGGGACAGCTCCAAGAGACCCAGTACTTC
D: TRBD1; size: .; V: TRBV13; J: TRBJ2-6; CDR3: CASSFRTGTFSGANVLTF; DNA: TGTGCCAGCAGCTTTAGGACAGGGACGTTCTCTGGGGCCAACGTCCTGACTTTC
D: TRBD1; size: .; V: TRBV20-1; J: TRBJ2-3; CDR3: CSAREGQGATDTQYF; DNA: TGCAGTGCTAGAGAAGGACAGGGGGCAACGGATACGCAGTATTTT
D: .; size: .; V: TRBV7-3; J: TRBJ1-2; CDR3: CASSLGEANYGYTF; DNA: TGTGCCAGCAGCTTGGGGGAGGCTAACTATGGCTACACCTTC
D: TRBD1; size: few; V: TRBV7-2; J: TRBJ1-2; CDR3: CASSLDEGAHYGYTF; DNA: TGTGCCAGCAGCTTAGACGAGGGGGCTCACTATGGCTACACCTTC
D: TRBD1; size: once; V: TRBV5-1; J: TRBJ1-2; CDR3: CASSLKRTGVGSPYGYTF; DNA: TGCGCCAGCAGCCTAAAACGGACAGGGGTTGGTTCGCCATATGGCTACACCTTC
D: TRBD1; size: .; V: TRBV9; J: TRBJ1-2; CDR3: CASSPRQGNYNYGYTF; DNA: TGTGCCAGCAGCCCCCGACAGGGGAATTACAACTATGGCTACACCTTC